These T cell receptor beta chains were read from a single sample in a study of shared clonotypes between healthy human individuals. Clones were sequenced by immunoSEQ multiplex PCR, and TCRdb holds only the in-frame ones, with some missing. The sample shows 2.5 million or so clones, approximately 90% of them seen only once. The sample comprised naive CD4+ T cells sorted from blood. The receptors shown here come from a man aged 18-30 years in good health. The CDR3 runs from the conserved cysteine through the conserved F or W. A D gene is named only where the DNA matches it firmly. Clone size is shown for a subset of rows, as once, few, many or a class of expanded clone.

v_call: TRBV27
d_call: NA
j_call: TRBJ1-6
clone_size: NA
cdr3_length: 15
cdr3_nt: TGTGCCAGCAGTTTTGAAAGCTCCTATAATTCACCCCTCCACTTT
cdr3_aa: CASSFESSYNSPLHF

v_call: TRBV6-6
d_call: NA
j_call: TRBJ1-1
clone_size: NA
cdr3_length: 14
cdr3_nt: TGTGCCAGCAGTTATTGGGGGGAAAGTGGTGAAGCTTTCTTT
cdr3_aa: CASSYWGESGEAFF

v_call: TRBV28
d_call: TRBD1
j_call: TRBJ2-1
clone_size: NA
cdr3_length: 16
cdr3_nt: TGTGCCAGCAGGGGACAGGGACCAAGCTCCTACAATGAGCAGTTCTTC
cdr3_aa: CASRGQGPSSYNEQFF

v_call: TRBV6-1
d_call: TRBD1
j_call: TRBJ1-5
clone_size: NA
cdr3_length: 14
cdr3_nt: TGTGCCAGCAGTCCGGACAGGCTCAATCAGCCCCAGCATTTT
cdr3_aa: CASSPDRLNQPQHF

v_call: TRBV6-5
d_call: TRBD1
j_call: TRBJ1-2
clone_size: NA
cdr3_length: 13
cdr3_nt: TGTGCCAGCTGGAGGGGGCTGAGCTATGGCTACACCTTC
cdr3_aa: CASWRGLSYGYTF

v_call: TRBV5-6
d_call: NA
j_call: TRBJ1-4
clone_size: NA
cdr3_length: 14
cdr3_nt: TGTGCCAGCAGCTTAGGTTCCAAAAATGAAAAACTGTTTTTT
cdr3_aa: CASSLGSKNEKLFF

v_call: TRBV19
d_call: TRBD1
j_call: TRBJ1-1
clone_size: NA
cdr3_length: 16
cdr3_nt: TGTGCCAGTAGGAACAGGGGGCCAATCCGAAACACTGAAGCTTTCTTT
cdr3_aa: CASRNRGPIRNTEAFF

v_call: TRBV18
d_call: TRBD2
j_call: TRBJ2-1
clone_size: NA
cdr3_length: 14
cdr3_nt: TGTGCCAGTCGAACTGCGGGACTAGTCGATGAGCAGTTCTTC
cdr3_aa: CASRTAGLVDEQFF

v_call: TRBV19
d_call: TRBD2
j_call: TRBJ2-3
clone_size: NA
cdr3_length: 13
cdr3_nt: TGTGCCAGTAGTATAGGGCCGGGAGGCCCACAGTATTTT
cdr3_aa: CASSIGPGGPQYF

v_call: TRBV25-1
d_call: NA
j_call: TRBJ2-5
clone_size: NA
cdr3_length: 15
cdr3_nt: TGTGCCAGCAGTTACGGAGGTTCCTTGGGGGAGACCCAGTACTTC
cdr3_aa: CASSYGGSLGETQYF

v_call: TRBV5-1
d_call: TRBD1
j_call: TRBJ1-5
clone_size: NA
cdr3_length: 13
cdr3_nt: TGCGCCAGCAGCCGGACAGGGGATCAGCCCCAGCATTTT
cdr3_aa: CASSRTGDQPQHF

v_call: TRBV6-6
d_call: TRBD2
j_call: TRBJ2-7
clone_size: NA
cdr3_length: 13
cdr3_nt: TGTGCCAGCAGTTACGCGGGAGCCTACGAGCAGTACTTC
cdr3_aa: CASSYAGAYEQYF

v_call: TRBV6-1
d_call: NA
j_call: TRBJ1-5
clone_size: NA
cdr3_length: 14
cdr3_nt: TGTGCCAGCAGTGAAGAGGAGTTAAGCCAGCCCCAGCATTTT
cdr3_aa: CASSEEELSQPQHF

v_call: TRBV12-5
d_call: TRBD1
j_call: TRBJ2-5
clone_size: NA
cdr3_length: 15
cdr3_nt: TGTGCTAGTGGACCCGGACAGGGTGGTCAAGAGACCCAGTACTTC
cdr3_aa: CASGPGQGGQETQYF

v_call: TRBV6-1
d_call: TRBD2
j_call: TRBJ2-7
clone_size: NA
cdr3_length: 14
cdr3_nt: TGTGCCAGCAGTGATGGGGGAGGGTCCTACGAGCAGTACTTC
cdr3_aa: CASSDGGGSYEQYF

v_call: TRBV30
d_call: NA
j_call: TRBJ1-1
clone_size: NA
cdr3_length: 12
cdr3_nt: TGTGCCTGGAGTGTGCGGGGCACTGAAGCTTTCTTT
cdr3_aa: CAWSVRGTEAFF

v_call: TRBV6-6
d_call: TRBD1
j_call: TRBJ1-1
clone_size: NA
cdr3_length: 15
cdr3_nt: TGTGCCAGCAAAAAATCCACAGGGGTCGACACTGAAGCTTTCTTT
cdr3_aa: CASKKSTGVDTEAFF

v_call: TRBV19
d_call: NA
j_call: TRBJ1-1
clone_size: NA
cdr3_length: 15
cdr3_nt: TGTGCCAGTAGTATGTTATGGGGGGGAGCCACTGAAGCTTTCTTT
cdr3_aa: CASSMLWGGATEAFF

v_call: TRBV7-2
d_call: NA
j_call: TRBJ2-7
clone_size: NA
cdr3_length: 15
cdr3_nt: TGTGCCAGCAGCTTAACAGGGCGTATAGCCTACGAGCAGTACTTC
cdr3_aa: CASSLTGRIAYEQYF

v_call: TRBV7-2
d_call: NA
j_call: TRBJ2-7
clone_size: NA
cdr3_length: 12
cdr3_nt: TGTGCCAGCAGAAAGGGGGCCTACGAGCAGTACTTC
cdr3_aa: CASRKGAYEQYF

v_call: TRBV11-2
d_call: NA
j_call: TRBJ2-5
clone_size: NA
cdr3_length: 15
cdr3_nt: TGTGCCAGCAGCTTATATCCGGGGGCCAAGGAGACCCAGTACTTC
cdr3_aa: CASSLYPGAKETQYF

v_call: TRBV18
d_call: NA
j_call: TRBJ2-7
clone_size: NA
cdr3_length: 14
cdr3_nt: TGTGCCAGCTCACCGACGGAGAGCTCCTACGAGCAGTACTTC
cdr3_aa: CASSPTESSYEQYF

v_call: TRBV6-1
d_call: NA
j_call: TRBJ2-1
clone_size: NA
cdr3_length: 15
cdr3_nt: TGTGCCAGCAGTGAAGCCCTCCCCCCCGTCAGTGAGCAGTTCTTC
cdr3_aa: CASSEALPPVSEQFF

v_call: TRBV6-5
d_call: TRBD2
j_call: TRBJ2-7
clone_size: NA
cdr3_length: 16
cdr3_nt: TGTGCCAGCAGTTCTACTAGCGGCCGTCATAACTACGAGCAGTACTTC
cdr3_aa: CASSSTSGRHNYEQYF

v_call: TRBV19
d_call: NA
j_call: TRBJ1-5
clone_size: few
cdr3_length: 13
cdr3_nt: TGTGCCAGTAGTGGGGTTGGCAATCAGCCCCAGCATTTT
cdr3_aa: CASSGVGNQPQHF

v_call: TRBV6-1
d_call: NA
j_call: TRBJ1-1
clone_size: once
cdr3_length: 12
cdr3_nt: TGTGCCAGCCTCGCACTGTACACTGAAGCTTTCTTT
cdr3_aa: CASLALYTEAFF

v_call: TRBV6-1
d_call: TRBD1
j_call: TRBJ2-6
clone_size: NA
cdr3_length: 15
cdr3_nt: TGTGCCAGCAGACCCGGACAGGGTGGGGCCAACGTCCTGACTTTC
cdr3_aa: CASRPGQGGANVLTF

v_call: TRBV19
d_call: TRBD2
j_call: TRBJ2-7
clone_size: NA
cdr3_length: 16
cdr3_nt: TGTGCCAGTAGTATAGAGCATAGCGGGGACTCCTACGGGCAGTACTTC
cdr3_aa: CASSIEHSGDSYGQYF

v_call: TRBV7-6
d_call: TRBD1
j_call: TRBJ1-2
clone_size: NA
cdr3_length: 11
cdr3_nt: TGTGCCAGCAGCTCAGGGGGTGGCTACACCTTC
cdr3_aa: CASSSGGGYTF

v_call: TRBV5-1
d_call: NA
j_call: TRBJ1-4
clone_size: once
cdr3_length: 16
cdr3_nt: TGCGCCAGCAGCGTCACTGGGGGCGCAACTAATGAAAAACTGTTTTTT
cdr3_aa: CASSVTGGATNEKLFF

v_call: TRBV7-8
d_call: NA
j_call: TRBJ2-1
clone_size: NA
cdr3_length: 15
cdr3_nt: TGTGCCAGCAGCTTAGTAGACGGGACCTACAATGAGCAGTTCTTC
cdr3_aa: CASSLVDGTYNEQFF

v_call: TRBV6-4
d_call: NA
j_call: TRBJ2-4
clone_size: NA
cdr3_length: 18
cdr3_nt: TGTGCCAGCAGTGACGGGACGCCCACCCCCAACGCCAAAAACATTCAGTACTTC
cdr3_aa: CASSDGTPTPNAKNIQYF

v_call: TRBV10-3
d_call: NA
j_call: TRBJ2-2
clone_size: NA
cdr3_length: 14
cdr3_nt: TGTGCCATCAGTGGAGGGCAGCTCACCGGGGAGCTGTTTTTT
cdr3_aa: CAISGGQLTGELFF

v_call: TRBV6-1
d_call: NA
j_call: TRBJ1-2
clone_size: NA
cdr3_length: 15
cdr3_nt: TGTGCCAGCAGTGAAAGGTCAGGGGCTAACTATGGCTACACCTTC
cdr3_aa: CASSERSGANYGYTF

v_call: TRBV5-1
d_call: TRBD2
j_call: TRBJ2-5
clone_size: NA
cdr3_length: 15
cdr3_nt: TGCGCCAGCAGCCCACCGACTAGCGGACAAGAGACCCAGTACTTC
cdr3_aa: CASSPPTSGQETQYF

v_call: TRBV5-5
d_call: TRBD1
j_call: TRBJ2-3
clone_size: once
cdr3_length: 14
cdr3_nt: TGTGCCAGCAGCCTAGGACAGGGGCAAGATACGCAGTATTTT
cdr3_aa: CASSLGQGQDTQYF

v_call: TRBV10-3
d_call: TRBD2
j_call: TRBJ2-3
clone_size: NA
cdr3_length: 16
cdr3_nt: TGTGCCATCAGCCCTCGTAGCGGGGGGGTGTCGGATACGCAGTATTTT
cdr3_aa: CAISPRSGGVSDTQYF

v_call: TRBV5-1
d_call: TRBD1
j_call: TRBJ1-1
clone_size: NA
cdr3_length: 14
cdr3_nt: TGCGCCAGCAGCTTACAGGGGGGAGACACTGAAGCTTTCTTT
cdr3_aa: CASSLQGGDTEAFF

v_call: TRBV2
d_call: TRBD1
j_call: TRBJ2-1
clone_size: NA
cdr3_length: 13
cdr3_nt: TGTGCCAGCAGTGAGAATGGACAGGTCGAGCAGTTCTTC
cdr3_aa: CASSENGQVEQFF

v_call: TRBV28
d_call: NA
j_call: TRBJ1-1
clone_size: NA
cdr3_length: 15
cdr3_nt: TGTGCCAGCAGTTTATGGGCAGCTGGGGACACTGAAGCTTTCTTT
cdr3_aa: CASSLWAAGDTEAFF

v_call: TRBV6-1
d_call: TRBD1
j_call: TRBJ1-1
clone_size: NA
cdr3_length: 14
cdr3_nt: TGTGCCAGCAGTGAATACAGGGGAAACACTGAAGCTTTCTTT
cdr3_aa: CASSEYRGNTEAFF

v_call: TRBV27
d_call: NA
j_call: TRBJ1-5
clone_size: NA
cdr3_length: 14
cdr3_nt: TGTGCCAGCAGTTTCGGGACGGGCAATCAGCCCCAGCATTTT
cdr3_aa: CASSFGTGNQPQHF

v_call: TRBV2
d_call: NA
j_call: TRBJ2-2
clone_size: NA
cdr3_length: 14
cdr3_nt: TGTGCCAGCAGTGGTCGGACCCACACCGGGGAGCTGTTTTTT
cdr3_aa: CASSGRTHTGELFF

v_call: TRBV6-5
d_call: TRBD2
j_call: TRBJ2-3
clone_size: once
cdr3_length: 16
cdr3_nt: TGTGCCAGCAGTTACTCCGCTAGCGGCCTTACAGATACGCAGTATTTT
cdr3_aa: CASSYSASGLTDTQYF

v_call: TRBV28
d_call: NA
j_call: TRBJ1-2
clone_size: NA
cdr3_length: 13
cdr3_nt: TGTGCCAGCAACCCTTTACTCTACAATGGCTACACCTTC
cdr3_aa: CASNPLLYNGYTF

v_call: TRBV11-1
d_call: NA
j_call: TRBJ2-7
clone_size: NA
cdr3_length: 14
cdr3_nt: TGTGCCAGCAGCTTAGGAACGTCCTCCTACGAGCAGTACTTC
cdr3_aa: CASSLGTSSYEQYF

v_call: TRBV5-8
d_call: TRBD1
j_call: TRBJ2-3
clone_size: NA
cdr3_length: 15
cdr3_nt: TGTGCCAGCAGTGGTCGGGACAGGGCGGCAGATACGCAGTATTTT
cdr3_aa: CASSGRDRAADTQYF

v_call: TRBV2
d_call: TRBD1
j_call: TRBJ1-4
clone_size: NA
cdr3_length: 15
cdr3_nt: TGTGCCAGCAGGGGGACAGGGGGCACTAATGAAAAACTGTTTTTT
cdr3_aa: CASRGTGGTNEKLFF

v_call: TRBV6-5
d_call: TRBD2
j_call: TRBJ2-3
clone_size: once
cdr3_length: 16
cdr3_nt: TGTGCCAGCAGTTTCTCCGGGAGGTTTAGCACAGATACGCAGTATTTT
cdr3_aa: CASSFSGRFSTDTQYF

v_call: TRBV6-5
d_call: NA
j_call: TRBJ2-1
clone_size: once
cdr3_length: 12
cdr3_nt: TGTGCCACCGCGACAGTTTTCAATGAGCAGTTCTTC
cdr3_aa: CATATVFNEQFF

v_call: TRBV6-6
d_call: TRBD1
j_call: TRBJ1-2
clone_size: NA
cdr3_length: 13
cdr3_nt: TGTGCCAGCAGTTCCGAAAGGGGGCTTGGCTACACCTTC
cdr3_aa: CASSSERGLGYTF

v_call: TRBV28
d_call: NA
j_call: TRBJ2-2
clone_size: NA
cdr3_length: 16
cdr3_nt: TGTGCCAGCAGCCCGGTGGGGGCTGGGGGCACCGGGGAGCTGTTTTTT
cdr3_aa: CASSPVGAGGTGELFF

v_call: TRBV6-1
d_call: NA
j_call: TRBJ1-6
clone_size: NA
cdr3_length: 15
cdr3_nt: TGTGCCAGCAGTGAAAGAATACAGGGCGGATCACCCCTCCACTTT
cdr3_aa: CASSERIQGGSPLHF

v_call: TRBV18
d_call: TRBD2
j_call: TRBJ2-7
clone_size: NA
cdr3_length: 16
cdr3_nt: TGTGCCAGCTCACCGATCGTGACTAGCGAAACCTACGAGCAGTACTTC
cdr3_aa: CASSPIVTSETYEQYF